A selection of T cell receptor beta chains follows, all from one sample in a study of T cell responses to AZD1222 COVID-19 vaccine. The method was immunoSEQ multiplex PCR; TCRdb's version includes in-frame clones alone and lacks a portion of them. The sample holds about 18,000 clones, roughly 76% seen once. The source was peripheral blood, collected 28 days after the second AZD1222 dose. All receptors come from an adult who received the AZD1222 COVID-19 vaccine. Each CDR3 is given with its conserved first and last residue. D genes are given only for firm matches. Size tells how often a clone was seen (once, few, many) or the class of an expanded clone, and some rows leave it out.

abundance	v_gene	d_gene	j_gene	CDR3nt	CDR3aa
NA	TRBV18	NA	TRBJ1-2	TGTGCCAGCTCACCATACTCGACCGTCGGGCAGGGAGATGGCTACACCTTC	CASSPYSTVGQGDGYTF
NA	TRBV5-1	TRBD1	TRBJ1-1	TGCGCCAGCAGTGGCCAGGGGGCTGGTGAAGCTTTCTTT	CASSGQGAGEAFF
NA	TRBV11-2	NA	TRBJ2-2	TGTGCCAGCAGCTTTGAACCGCATCACACCGGGGAGCTGTTTTTT	CASSFEPHHTGELFF
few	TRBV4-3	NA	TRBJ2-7	TGCGCCAGCAGCCTAAGACATAGCTCCTACGAGCAGTACTTC	CASSLRHSSYEQYF
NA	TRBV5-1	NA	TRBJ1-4	TGCGCCAGCAGCTTGGGTGGAGGGCCCGCAACTAATGAAAAACTGTTTTTT	CASSLGGGPATNEKLFF
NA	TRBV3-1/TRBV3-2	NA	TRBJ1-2	TGTGCCACCTCAGAGGTATACTATGGCTACACCTTC	CATSEVYYGYTF
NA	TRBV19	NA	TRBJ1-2	TGTGCCAGTAGTCCCCGTGCGGGGGGCAACTATGGCTACACCTTC	CASSPRAGGNYGYTF
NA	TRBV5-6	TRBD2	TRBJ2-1	TGTGCCAGCAGCTGGGGACTAGCGGGAGGTTGGTCCTACAATGAGCAGTTCTTC	CASSWGLAGGWSYNEQFF
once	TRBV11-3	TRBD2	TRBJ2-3	TGTGCCAGCAGCTTAAGCGGGGACACAGATACGCAGTATTTT	CASSLSGDTDTQYF
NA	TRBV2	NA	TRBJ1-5	TGTGCCAGCAGTGAACTATGGATGGTAAACTCCCAGCCCCAGCATTTT	CASSELWMVNSQPQHF
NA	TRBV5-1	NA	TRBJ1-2	TGCGCCAGCAGCTTAAATCATGCGGTTCCCCCGCCGGGCTACACCTTC	CASSLNHAVPPPGYTF
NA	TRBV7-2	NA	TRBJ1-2	TGTGCCAGCAGCTTCGGCGGGGGCGGATATGGCTACACCTTC	CASSFGGGGYGYTF
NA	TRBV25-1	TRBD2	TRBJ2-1	TGTGCCAGCAGTAGACTAGCGGGGAAGACCAATGAGCAGTTCTTC	CASSRLAGKTNEQFF
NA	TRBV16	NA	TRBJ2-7	TGTGCCAGCAGCCAATCATCAGGGGACGCCTACGAGCAGTACTTC	CASSQSSGDAYEQYF
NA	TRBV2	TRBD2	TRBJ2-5	TGTGCCAGCAGTATCGGGACTAGCGGAACCCAAGAGACCCAGTACTTC	CASSIGTSGTQETQYF
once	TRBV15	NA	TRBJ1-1	TGTGCCACCAGCCCACACGGGGGCGTTTACAACACTGAAGCTTTCTTT	CATSPHGGVYNTEAFF
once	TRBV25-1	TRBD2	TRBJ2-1	TGTGCCAGCCGTAGCGGGAGGGCCTTCGGTTTCTACAATGAGCAGTTCTTC	CASRSGRAFGFYNEQFF
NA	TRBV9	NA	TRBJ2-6	TGTGCCAGCAGCGTACCGGGGACCAACGTCCTGACTTTC	CASSVPGTNVLTF
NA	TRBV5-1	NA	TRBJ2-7	TGCGCCAGCAGCTTGGCCGGGCAGCCTGCCTACGAGCAGTACTTC	CASSLAGQPAYEQYF
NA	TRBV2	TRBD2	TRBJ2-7	TGTGCCAGCAGTGGTAGGCGGGGGGCGGTTGGATACTACGAGCAGTACTTC	CASSGRRGAVGYYEQYF
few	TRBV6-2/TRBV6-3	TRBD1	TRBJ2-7	TGTGCCAGCAGTGACAGGGAACCCTACGAGCAGTACTTC	CASSDREPYEQYF
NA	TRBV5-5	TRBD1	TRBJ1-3	TGTGCCAGCAGCCTGACAGGGTTCTCTGGAAACACCATATATTTT	CASSLTGFSGNTIYF
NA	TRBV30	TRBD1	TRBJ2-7	TGTGCCTGGAGTGTGCGTGACAGGGACGAGTACTTC	CAWSVRDRDEYF
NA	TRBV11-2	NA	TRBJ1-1	TGTGCCAGCAGCTTAGATCAAAGGGGTTTTAACACTGAAGCTTTCTTT	CASSLDQRGFNTEAFF
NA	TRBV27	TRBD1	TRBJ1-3	TGTGCCAGCACTGATCATCGGGACAGGGGTACAAACACCATATATTTT	CASTDHRDRGTNTIYF
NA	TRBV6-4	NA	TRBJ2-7	TGTGCCAGCAGCCGGGACATCTCCTACGAGCAGTACTTC	CASSRDISYEQYF
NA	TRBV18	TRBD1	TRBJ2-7	TGTGCCAGCTCACCAATCGATGGGACAGGGGTCGAGCAGTACTTC	CASSPIDGTGVEQYF
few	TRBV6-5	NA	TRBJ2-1	TGTGCCAGCAGTTATCCCGGGGTTGAGCAGTTCTTC	CASSYPGVEQFF
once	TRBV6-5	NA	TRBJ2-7	TGTGCCAGCAGTCTCCGAGGGGGAGGGCCCTACGAGCAGTACTTC	CASSLRGGGPYEQYF
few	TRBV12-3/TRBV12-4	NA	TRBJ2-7	TGTGCCAGCAGTTTAGGATCAGGGTATGAGCAGTACTTC	CASSLGSGYEQYF
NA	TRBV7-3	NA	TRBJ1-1	TGTGCCAGCAGCTTAGGGGTCTTGGGAACTGAAGCTTTCTTT	CASSLGVLGTEAFF